This T cell receptor beta chain was captured by sequencing in a study of cytomegalovirus exposure and HLA in healthy donors (dated 2017 in TCRdb). About the full investigation: In an earlier analysis of 550 to 750 of the donors, approximately 260 Gb of sequence data and 117 million unique TCR beta sequences from roughly 180 million T cells were reported. To study patterns of TCR occurrence, a later analysis re-analyzed previously published TCR beta repertoires from 666 donors and added high-resolution HLA genotyping. Rather than using new phenotypic data, the later analysis identified candidate immune exposures from TCR beta sequences and from how often those sequences occurred across donors. A later genetic analysis took genome-wide SNP genotypes for 398 of the 666 donors and used that subset as a discovery cohort. An early release covering 500 to 750 HLA-typed donors comprised approximately 300 gigabases of sequencing data and approximately 85 million unique TCR sequences. The T cell repertoires of about 700 subjects were profiled by immunosequencing and related to cytomegalovirus serostatus. Four to six DR-DQ haplotypes were handled as single units for association and clustering because linkage in the cohort was strong. In addition to the first cohort of several hundred subjects, a separate validation cohort of 100 to 150 different subjects was used. Among the roughly 390 genotyped donors, approximately 76% belonged to the genetic ancestry cluster associated with self-reported Caucasian donors. Alongside the repertoire data, information on donor age, sex, ethnicity and CMV serostatus was compiled. An earlier analysis of roughly 600 of the donors used high-throughput TCR beta sequencing to judge whether each TCR beta V gene segment behaved as functional or pseudogenic. HLA typing covered class I and class II loci at four-digit resolution. The number of typed donors differed by locus: about 629-630 for A, B, C, DRB1 and DQB1; 500 to 550 for DQA1; 606 for DPA1; and around 490 for DPB1. Among some 410 genotyped donors of the cohort, an average of roughly 240,000 unique TCR beta nucleotide sequences were sequenced per donor, around 18% of them non-productive. All discovery cohort repertoires had been generated on a single sequencing platform. To predict cytomegalovirus infection status, the study combined high-throughput TCR immunosequencing, statistical association of individual TCRs with disease status, and machine learning. The aim of the study was to test whether cataloging public T cell receptors could identify signatures of past pathogen exposure.

Paper-wide results and their limitations: In an earlier analysis of roughly 560 of the donors, most TCR beta V segments were observed in productive rearrangements about 87% or about 30% of the time, broadly matching IMGT annotations. The study listed 150 to 200 TCR beta chains as associated with cytomegalovirus. The cohort was sequenced for TCR beta chains only, and without alpha or paired-chain data the features that could be detected were limited. Because the 87-base-pair reads could not distinguish some IMGT-functional V segments, including TRBV6-2 and TRBV6-3, those segments were excluded. Because some donors lacked HLA typing at each locus, the association tests relied only on the typed subset. The only immune exposure information available for the cohort was CMV serostatus. A cluster of highly shared sequence variants was judged likely to represent a technical artifact of the sequencing pipeline. A later analysis associated 16,951 TCR beta sequences with specific HLA alleles at a false discovery rate of 0.05. Linkage disequilibrium might explain the correlated functional status among segregating V segments, but an unknown experimental factor could not be excluded. A further reported finding was that TCR beta sequences accurately predicted the HLA-A and HLA-B alleles for most subjects in the first cohort. In both the original and validation cohorts, the classifier was reported to diagnose cytomegalovirus status with high specificity and sensitivity. According to the authors, the approach could potentially be generalized to other disease states and immunological phenotypes. Over 15 rarely observed V segments, including chromosome 9 orphons, were excluded from the earlier analysis of 550 to 700 of the donors because counts were too low. In vitro tests confirmed that a few of the cytomegalovirus-associated TCR beta chains recognize cytomegalovirus antigens. A later genetic analysis reported fewer N-insertions in productive TCRs among donors in an Asian-associated ancestry cluster than the approximately 670-donor mean. When HLA alleles, especially DR and DQ, strongly co-occurred, TCR associations were difficult to assign to individual alleles. A later analysis found that TCR association rates varied across HLA loci, with DRB1 alleles showing the most associated TCRs and HLA-C alleles the fewest. Most TCR sequences were seen in very few donors, while some public TCRs were found in many individuals. Sequencing depth was assumed to be roughly uniform across donors in the presence/absence analyses, though that assumption may not hold. According to a later analysis, parvovirus B19, influenza, CMV and Epstein-Barr virus appeared linked to several top co-occurrence clusters. A later analysis found that most CMV-associated TCR beta chains appeared HLA-restricted, with HLA associations seemingly driven largely by CMV exposure. A later analysis found that HLA-associated TCR beta chains were more clonally expanded and had lower generation probabilities than equally common non-associated chains. A later genetic analysis associated a missense DCLRE1C variant with V-gene and J-gene trimming of TCR beta chains, and an independent cohort replicated the association.

The CDR3 spans 14 residues, from the cysteine through the phenylalanine. The retained sequence is limited to the CDR3, 42 bases, with the frame set at the first base. According to the germline V gene, CDR1 reads MNHEY and CDR2 reads SVGAGI. Trimming leaves V shorter by 7 bases and J shorter by 6 bases, with the junction holding 9 bases beyond the gene matches. The cohort comprised several hundred healthy bone marrow donors. At the time of sampling, all cohort members were nominally healthy, though unrecorded immune exposures were likely present. The donor tested CMV seropositive and was one of the 289 seropositive cohort members. Every donor gave a peripheral blood sample, and the peripheral blood mononuclear cells from that sample were used for TCR beta sequencing. Genomic DNA extraction from the blood cell samples was performed with the Qiagen DNeasy Blood Extraction Kit. Library method: the immunoSEQ multiplex PCR assay. A mixture of 60 forward primers for TCR Vbeta segments and 13 reverse primers for TCR Jbeta segments was used in the multiplex PCR. A multiplex PCR assay on genomic DNA amplified the CDR3 region of rearranged TCR beta genes. Amplified TCR beta libraries were sequenced as 87-base-pair reads on the Illumina HiSeq System. The authors' analysis ran thus. A later analysis counted approximately 76 million unique TCR beta chains across the approximately 700 repertoires, and around 9.9 million of these chains were shared by at least two donors. A nearest-neighbor algorithm error-corrected the raw reads and collapsed the reads into unique sequences, merging closely related sequences to remove PCR and sequencing errors. V, D and J gene segments were assigned by aligning CDR3 sequences to IMGT reference sequences. For a sequence to be retained, a match of at least six nucleotides to both a V gene segment and a J gene segment was required. Rearrangements were classified as productive when the CDR3 lacked stop codons and remained in frame with V and J, and all other rearrangements were classified as non-productive. CDR3 was defined by IMGT convention, running from the second conserved V-encoded cysteine to the conserved J-encoded phenylalanine. In an earlier analysis of around 540 of the donors, sequences lacking an unambiguous match to a single V gene segment were excluded. In an earlier analysis of about 590 of the donors, a V segment was called functional when productive rearrangements were above 56.7%, and segregating when the standard deviation between donors exceeded 5%. To diagnose cytomegalovirus status from the catalog of TCR beta chain sequences, a statistical classification framework was built. V and J gene assignment, in a later analysis, came from comparing TCR nucleotide sequences with IMGT/GENE-DB human TR gene sequences. The TCRdist pipeline was used in a later analysis to assign CDR3 sequences and most-parsimonious VDJ recombination scenarios. In a later analysis, every TCR beta chain was defined by the combination of its CDR3 amino acid sequence and its V-gene family, and reads without a unique V-gene family were dropped. A later analysis removed roughly 590 highly shared, low-generation-probability nucleotide sequences to deal with suspected cross-contamination and a sequencing artifact. For each public chain, a later analysis derived a clonal expansion index from normalized ranks of inferred template counts within each repertoire. A later analysis computed generation probabilities with a VDJ recombination model fitted to out-of-frame rearrangements, and checked the results against IGoR. A later analysis scored TCR-TCR, TCR-HLA and TCR-CMV co-occurrence with hypergeometric tests, applying a repertoire-size bias correction to TCR pairs. False discovery rates were estimated in a later analysis by permuting HLA or CMV assignments 20 times. In a later analysis, co-occurring TCRs were grouped using DBSCAN, and TCRdist sequence similarity was added for clustering within HLA-allele-positive subsets. For co-occurrence clustering, repertoires with fewer than 30,000 or more than 120,000 public chains were excluded, along with roughly 5 repertoires with anomalous nucleotide sharing. This is the immuneACCESS table as TCRdb keeps it, with only in-frame sequences that have V and J called. A part of the clones is gone; compared with another copy, unresolved V genes explain less than half, and the rest is unexplained. V and J calls plus clone size are reproduced from that table; the DNA served to infer D and trimming. The sample records about 59,000 clones, about 69% of which are singletons. The ten largest clones represent 6.8% of the sample.

Note on this clone: Its antigen specificity is not known. Base qualities are missing; no much larger clone stands one base away.

Rearrangement joined TRBV6-5 to TRBJ2-1; 7 middle bases align to TRBD2. Input material: PBMCs. This sequence was found in a man aged 25-45 years in good health and CMV-seropositive. The CDR3 is CASTLDGGTNEQFF. The sequence in DNA is TGTGCCAGCACCCTTGACGGGGGGACCAATGAGCAGTTCTTC.